The next 30 T cell receptor beta chains were all read from a single sample in a study of cytomegalovirus exposure and HLA in healthy donors. The PCR made use of 60 Vbeta and 13 Jbeta primers. Data came from immunoSEQ multiplex PCR; TCRdb stores just in-frame clones and leaves some out. The table shows roughly 100,000 clones, with roughly 70% occurring only once. The sequencing input was PBMCs. The receptors stem from a woman between 45 and 60 years old in good health and CMV-seropositive.

The sample holds a few counts of this clone. CDR3 region: CASSQDSRQYEQFF. The CDR3 nucleotides are TGCGCCAGCAGCCAAGACAGCCGACAATATGAGCAGTTCTTC. V is TRBV4-3 and J is TRBJ2-1; no firm D call. Germline CDR1 and CDR2: LGHNA and YSLEER. Trimming shortened V by 0 bases and J by 8 bases, and 11 bases separated the two germline ends. This CDR3 spans 14 amino acids.

This clone was seen more than once but under ten times. This chain uses TRBV4-3 with TRBJ2-7; D is undetermined. The germline V gene encodes CDR1 LGHNA and CDR2 YSLEER. The V and J ends lost 0 bases and 3 bases respectively, with 6 bases between them. CDR3 length: 13 residues. CDR3 amino acids: CASSQERVYEQYF. For the CDR3, the DNA is TGCGCCAGCAGCCAAGAACGGGTCTACGAGCAGTACTTC.

This clone was counted between two and nine times. This chain joins TRBV25-1 and TRBJ2-7; perhaps TRBD1 as D (6 bases). V lost 2 bases, J lost 5 bases, and 10 bases lay in between. The CDR3 has 13 amino acids. Germline CDR1 and CDR2: MGHDK and SYGVNS. The chain's CDR3 is CASSEQGLHEQYF. The CDR3 nucleotides read TGTGCCAGCAGTGAACAGGGGTTGCACGAGCAGTACTTC.

This clone has more than one count but fewer than ten. The V and J genes are TRBV6-6 and TRBJ1-6; TRBD1 might be the D (5 bases). The CDR3 covers 15 residues. Per germline, CDR1 MNHNY and CDR2 SVGAGI (reference sequence). The V gene lost 7 bases and the J gene lost 7 bases, with 17 bases spanning the gap. The CDR3 sequence: CASTTGVGGNSPLHF. The CDR3 DNA reads as TGTGCCAGCACCACCGGCGTTGGGGGGAATTCACCCCTCCACTTT.

The chain couples TRBV29-1 to TRBJ2-3, with 9 bases lining up with TRBD2. J was trimmed by 2 bases and V by 3 bases; bases with no gene match: 6. In germline, CDR1 is SQVTM, CDR2 ANQGSEA. The CDR3 contains 15 residues. CDR3 DNA: TGCAGCGTTGAGAGGCTAGCGGGAAACACAGATACGCAGTATTTT. Its protein product is CSVERLAGNTDTQYF.

The gene calls are TRBV27 and TRBJ2-5, with TRBD2 matching 12 bases. The J call is doubtful: the DNA matches TRBJ2-7 better. The CDR3 runs 14 residues. From germline, CDR1 is MNHEY and CDR2 SMNVEV (reference sequence). CDR3 protein: CASSRLAGAYEQYF. The CDR3 DNA reads TGTGCCAGCAGCCGACTAGCGGGGGCATACGAGCAGTACTTC.

This chain connects TRBV19 to TRBJ2-7; D is uncertain. V was cut by 5 bases and J by 4 bases, with 12 bases left in between. Germline values: CDR1 LNHDA, CDR2 SQIVND (reference sequence). This CDR3 contains 13 residues. For the CDR3, the DNA is TGTGCCAGTAGTTGGCTAGGAACGTACGAGCAGTACTTC. The encoded protein is CASSWLGTYEQYF.

The chain has TRBV7-9 and TRBJ2-1, with TRBD1 identical over 8 bases. CDR1 and CDR2 from the germline V gene are SEHNR and FQNEAQ (reference sequence). CDR3 length equals 12 residues. Trimming removed 5 bases from V and 7 bases from J; junction bases left unmatched: 1. CDR3 in DNA: TGTGCCAGCAGCAGGACAGGGAATGAGCAGTTCTTC. Translating it yields CASSRTGNEQFF.

The chain carries TRBV29-1 and TRBJ2-7; TRBD1 matches 7 bases. With 6 bases clipped from V and 4 bases from J, the junction kept 9 bases outside the gene matches. Germline V gives CDR1 SQVTM, CDR2 ANQGSEA. The CDR3 is 13 residues long. CDR3 sequence: CSVAGTVRYEQYF. CDR3 coding DNA: TGCAGCGTCGCCGGGACAGTAAGGTACGAGCAGTACTTC.

The V and J genes are TRBV10-2 and TRBJ2-7, with 9 bases fitting TRBD2. This CDR3 region has 14 residues. Germline V lookup: CDR1 WSHSY, CDR2 SAAADI. V gave up 4 bases and J gave up 4 bases; unmatched junction bases: 5. The CDR3 region is CASSVIGLAYEQYF. As DNA, the CDR3 is TGCGCCAGCAGTGTCATCGGACTAGCGTACGAGCAGTACTTC.

The rearrangement joins TRBV28 to TRBJ2-6; no clear D. V lost 4 bases and J 1 base, leaving 11 bases between the germline ends. The V gene's germline CDR1 is MDHEN and CDR2 SYDVKM. This CDR3 comprises 16 residues. The DNA for the CDR3 is TGTGCCAGCAGTTCACCTCCCAGATCTGGGGCCAACGTCCTGACTTTC. Its protein product is CASSSPPRSGANVLTF.

The chain recombines TRBV4-2 with TRBJ1-4, with D uncertain. V dropped 0 bases and J dropped 11 bases, with 7 bases sitting between them. The CDR3 has 12 amino acids. Germline CDR1 is LGHNA and CDR2 is YNFKEQ. CDR3 sequence reads: CASSQDGEKLFF. In DNA form, the CDR3 reads TGTGCCAGCAGCCAAGATGGGGAGAAACTGTTTTTT.

In this sample, this clone turned up a few times. The chain uses TRBV6-5 and TRBJ2-1; TRBD2 agrees at 7 bases. The germline gives CDR1 MNHEY, CDR2 SVGAGI. V shed 5 bases, J shed 4 bases, and the junction held 5 bases outside the gene matches. The CDR3 totals 14 residues. CDR3 sequence (DNA): TGTGCCAGCAGTGCGGGAGATTGGTACAATGAGCAGTTCTTC. Protein: CASSAGDWYNEQFF.

V gene TRBV29-1 combines with J gene TRBJ2-7; D perhaps matches TRBD1 (5 bases). Trimming cost V 2 bases and J 5 bases, with 16 bases left between them. The CDR3 covers 14 residues. Germline V gene lookup returns CDR1 SQVTM and CDR2 ANQGSEA. CDR3 coding DNA: TGCAGCGTTGAATTTGGCAGGGTAGGAAACGAGCAGTACTTC. Protein product: CSVEFGRVGNEQYF.

This clone was seen once. The chain employs TRBV2 and TRBJ2-7, with 7 nucleotides matching TRBD1. V lost 6 bases to trimming and J lost 2 bases; unmatched junction nucleotides: 7. CDR3 length: 14 amino acids. Germline V gene data show CDR1 as SNHLY and CDR2 as FYNNEI. CDR3 nucleotides: TGTGCCAGCAGGGGACAGAACTGGGCCTACGAGCAGTACTTC. Protein product: CASRGQNWAYEQYF. Full variable domain (rest looked up from reference TRBV2 and TRBJ2-7): EPEVTQTPSHQVTQMGQEVILRCVPISNHLYFYWYRQILGQKVEFLVSFYNNEISEKSEIFDDQFSVERPDGSNFTLKIRSTKLEDSAMYFCASRGQNWAYEQYFGPGTRLTVT.

The V call is TRBV27, the J call TRBJ2-5; 9 positions agree with TRBD2. J gave up 5 bases and V 3 bases, and 10 bases lay outside the gene matches. CDR3 length: 16 residues. The germline CDR1 and CDR2 sequences are MNHEY and SMNVEV (reference sequence). The CDR3 is CASSFGTSLSIETQYF. The CDR3 DNA reads as TGTGCCAGCAGTTTCGGGACTAGCTTGAGTATTGAGACCCAGTACTTC.

V is TRBV6-1 and J is TRBJ2-3; tentative D call: TRBD1 (6 bases). Germline CDR1 and CDR2: MNHNS and SASEGT. This CDR3 contains 14 residues. V dropped 2 bases and J dropped 8 bases, with 14 bases sitting between them. The CDR3 region is CASSESKQGVTQYF. The CDR3 nucleotides are TGTGCCAGCAGTGAATCAAAACAGGGCGTTACGCAGTATTTT.

This clone was observed a handful of times. The rearrangement links TRBV11-3 to TRBJ2-5, with D maybe TRBD2 (5 bases). The length of the CDR3 is 14 residues. V was shortened by 2 bases and J by 3 bases, with 10 bases between the two germline ends. The germline CDR1 and CDR2 sequences are SGHNT and YENEEA. In nucleotides, the CDR3 is TGTGCCAGCAGCTTAACAGCGAGGGAAGAGACCCAGTACTTC. This encodes CASSLTAREETQYF.

The rearrangement links TRBV29-1 to TRBJ1-1; no clear D. This CDR3 is 12 amino acids long. The germline CDR1 and CDR2 sequences are SQVTM and ANQGSEA. With 0 bases removed from V and 6 bases from J, the gap between germline ends came to 8 bases. CDR3 protein: CSVEDGGAEAFF. Here the CDR3 DNA reads TGCAGCGTTGAAGATGGCGGCGCTGAAGCTTTCTTT.

V gene TRBV14 combines with J gene TRBJ2-1, with 13 bases fitting TRBD2. CDR1 and CDR2 from the germline V gene are SGHDN and FVKESK. Trimming removed 2 bases from V and 4 bases from J; junction bases left unmatched: 2. This CDR3 is built from 16 residues. The CDR3 DNA reads TGTGCCAGCAGCCAAAGGACTAGCGGGAGATACAATGAGCAGTTCTTC. It is translated as CASSQRTSGRYNEQFF.

The chain is built from TRBV27 and TRBJ2-1, with 11 bases lining up with TRBD2. The germline gives CDR1 MNHEY, CDR2 SMNVEV (reference sequence). V shed 7 bases and J 0 bases; nucleotides not matched to a gene: 5. The CDR3 contains 16 residues. CDR3 coding DNA: TGTGCCAGCACCGTAGCGGGAGGGACCTCCTACAATGAGCAGTTCTTC. It codes for CASTVAGGTSYNEQFF.

The rearrangement links TRBV18 to TRBJ1-3; tentatively, D is TRBD1 (5 bases). The V end lost 5 bases, the J end lost 0 bases, and 17 bases lay between the germline ends. The CDR3 contains 17 residues. CDR1 is KGHSH, CDR2 LQKENI, per germline. Here the CDR3 DNA reads TGTGCCAGCTCATCTTCCGGGACTCAAGGCTCTGGAAACACCATATATTTT. This codes for CASSSSGTQGSGNTIYF. Filled out from reference TRBV18 and TRBJ1-3, the complete variable domain reads NAGVMQNPRHLVRRRGQEARLRCSPMKGHSHVYWYRQLPEEGLKFMVYLQKENIIDESGMPKERFSAEFPKEGPSILRIQQVVRGDSAAYFCASSSSGTQGSGNTIYFGEGSWLTVV.

This chain joins TRBV28 and TRBJ2-7; 7 bases are shared with TRBD2. The CDR3 loop spans 14 amino acids. Unmatched junction bases numbered 6, after V lost 3 bases and J lost 4 bases. Germline CDR1 reads MDHEN; CDR2 reads SYDVKM. The chain's CDR3 is CASSFTSVVYEQYF. CDR3 bases: TGTGCCAGCAGTTTTACTAGCGTGGTATACGAGCAGTACTTC.

The count of this clone is one. The chain couples TRBV4-1 to TRBJ1-1; maybe TRBD1 (5 bases). The CDR3 length is 12 residues. Trimming stripped 3 bases from V and 7 bases from J, with 9 bases between. Germline CDR1 reads MGHRA; CDR2 reads YSYEKL. The CDR3 region is CASSQGGGEAFF. CDR3 in DNA: TGCGCCAGCAGCCAGGGGGGAGGTGAAGCTTTCTTT.

This clone appeared a few times. This sequence joins TRBV2 and TRBJ2-1, with a weak D call TRBD1 (6 bases). Germline V CDR1 and CDR2: SNHLY, FYNNEI. The CDR3 sequence is 11 residues long. V lost 5 bases and J lost 15, with 14 bases in between. CDR3 DNA sequence: TGTGCCAGCAGTACCGGGACAATATTGTTCTTC. It encodes CASSTGTILFF. The variable domain in full, with the rest retrieved from reference TRBV2 and TRBJ2-1, is EPEVTQTPSHQVTQMGQEVILRCVPISNHLYFYWYRQILGQKVEFLVSFYNNEISEKSEIFDDQFSVERPDGSNFTLKIRSTKLEDSAMYFCASSTGTILFFGPGTRLTVL.

The CDR3 bases are TGTGCCAGCAGTCGCCGACAGGGGATTGGCTCTGGGGCCAACGTCCTGACTTTC. It encodes CASSRRQGIGSGANVLTF. V usage is TRBV27 and J usage is TRBJ2-6; 8 nucleotides match TRBD1. Germline loops: CDR1 MNHEY, CDR2 SMNVEV (reference sequence). The CDR3 sequence is 18 residues long. Trimming took 5 bases from V and 0 from J; bases not matched to a gene: 9.

This chain uses TRBV9 with TRBJ1-2, with TRBD1 as a possible D gene (5 bases). This CDR3 has 15 amino acids. Trimming stripped 0 bases from V and 11 bases from J, with 20 bases between. The germline gives CDR1 SGDLS, CDR2 YYNGEE. CDR3 coding DNA: TGTGCCAGCAGCGTAGCATCATGGGGCAGGCAGGATTACACCTTC. It is translated as CASSVASWGRQDYTF.

The rearrangement joins TRBV27 to TRBJ2-5; D is unclear. The DNA matches TRBJ2-7 better at its end, which makes the J call doubtful. Germline values: CDR1 MNHEY, CDR2 SMNVEV (reference sequence). The length of the CDR3 is 15 residues. Written as DNA, the CDR3 is TGTGCCAGCAGTTCAATACCAACCCCACGGTACGAGCAGTACTTC. This gives the protein CASSSIPTPRYEQYF.

CDR3 sequence (DNA): TGTGCCAGCAGCCCCACTGTGAACACCGGGGAGCTGTTTTTT. The encoded protein is CASSPTVNTGELFF. The chain has TRBV28 and TRBJ2-2; D uncertain. V gave up 6 bases and J gave up 1 base, with 9 bases separating them. The CDR3 has 14 residues. CDR1 is MDHEN, CDR2 SYDVKM, per germline.

This sequence joins TRBV28 and TRBJ2-7, with 8 positions matching TRBD2. The germline V gene has CDR1 MDHEN and CDR2 SYDVKM. The CDR3 is 13 residues long. V was clipped by 5 bases and J by 6 bases; unmatched bases: 6. The CDR3 spells CASSPGRAREQYF. The DNA of the CDR3 is TGTGCCAGCAGTCCCGGGAGGGCCCGCGAGCAGTACTTC.